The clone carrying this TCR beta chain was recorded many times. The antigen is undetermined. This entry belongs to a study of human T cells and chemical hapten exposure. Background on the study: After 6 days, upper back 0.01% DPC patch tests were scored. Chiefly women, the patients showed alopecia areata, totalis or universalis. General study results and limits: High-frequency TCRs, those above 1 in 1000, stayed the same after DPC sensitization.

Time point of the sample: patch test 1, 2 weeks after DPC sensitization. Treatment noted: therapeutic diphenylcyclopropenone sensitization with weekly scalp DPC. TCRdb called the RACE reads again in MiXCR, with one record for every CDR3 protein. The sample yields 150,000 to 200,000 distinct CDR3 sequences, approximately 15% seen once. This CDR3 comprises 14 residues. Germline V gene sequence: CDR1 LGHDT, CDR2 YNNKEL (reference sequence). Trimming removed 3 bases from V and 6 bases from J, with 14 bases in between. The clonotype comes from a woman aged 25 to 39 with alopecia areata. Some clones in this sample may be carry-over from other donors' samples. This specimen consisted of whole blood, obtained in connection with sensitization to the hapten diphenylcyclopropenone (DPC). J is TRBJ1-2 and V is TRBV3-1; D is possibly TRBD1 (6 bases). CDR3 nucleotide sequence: TGTGCCAGCAGCCAGGCGGTGGCAGGGGATGGCTACACCTTC. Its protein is CASSQAVAGDGYTF.